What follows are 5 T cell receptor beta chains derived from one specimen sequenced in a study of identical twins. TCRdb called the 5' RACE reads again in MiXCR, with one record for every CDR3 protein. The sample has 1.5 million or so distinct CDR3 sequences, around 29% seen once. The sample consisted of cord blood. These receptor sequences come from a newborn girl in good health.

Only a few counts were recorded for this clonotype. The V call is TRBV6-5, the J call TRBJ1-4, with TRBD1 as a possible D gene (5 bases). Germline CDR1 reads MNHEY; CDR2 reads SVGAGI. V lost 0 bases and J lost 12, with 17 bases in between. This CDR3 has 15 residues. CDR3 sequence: CASSYSRPVAGQLFF. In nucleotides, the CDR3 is TGTGCCAGCAGTTACTCGCGACCCGTGGCAGGGCAACTGTTTTTT.

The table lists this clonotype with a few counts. The CDR3 is CATMGTRNTDTQYF. The CDR3 coding sequence is TGTGCCACCATGGGGACTAGGAACACAGATACGCAGTATTTT. This sequence joins TRBV24-1 and TRBJ2-3; the match to TRBD2 covers 8 bases. Per the germline V gene, CDR1 is KGHDR and CDR2 is SFDVKD. CDR3 length: 14 residues. The V gene end was trimmed by 8 bases and the J gene end by 2 bases; junction bases not matched to a gene: 5.

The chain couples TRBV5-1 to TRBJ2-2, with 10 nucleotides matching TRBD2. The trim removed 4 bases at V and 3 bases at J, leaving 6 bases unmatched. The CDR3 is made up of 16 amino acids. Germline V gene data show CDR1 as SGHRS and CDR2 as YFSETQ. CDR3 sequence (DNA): TGCGCCAGCAGCCGCTCTAGCGGGGGATACACCGGGGAGCTGTTTTTT. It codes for CASSRSSGGYTGELFF.

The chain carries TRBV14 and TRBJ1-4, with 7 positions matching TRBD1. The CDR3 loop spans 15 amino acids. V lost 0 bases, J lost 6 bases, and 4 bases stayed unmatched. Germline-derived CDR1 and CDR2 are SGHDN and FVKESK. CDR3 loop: CASSQELRGHEKLFF. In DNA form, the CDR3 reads TGTGCCAGCAGCCAAGAGCTAAGGGGGCATGAAAAACTGTTTTTT.

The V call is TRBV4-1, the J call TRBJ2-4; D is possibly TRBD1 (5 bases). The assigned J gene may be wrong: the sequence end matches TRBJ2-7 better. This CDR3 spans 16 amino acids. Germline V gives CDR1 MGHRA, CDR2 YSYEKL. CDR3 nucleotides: TGCGCCAGCAGCCAAGATCTCTGGGCGGACATCTACGAGCAGTACTTC. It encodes CASSQDLWADIYEQYF.